These T cell receptor beta chains were read from a single sample in a study of shared clonotypes between healthy human individuals. The assay was immunoSEQ multiplex PCR, and TCRdb's table has in-frame clones only and misses some. The table includes fewer than 200,000 clones, 65% to 80% detected once. The sample comprised memory CD4+ T cells sorted from blood. Receptor source: a man aged 25 to 45 in good health. CDR3s include the opening cysteine and the closing phenylalanine or tryptophan. A D gene is named only where the DNA matches it firmly. The size entry is marked missing in some rows and otherwise reads once, few, many or a size class.

d_gene	v_gene	abundance	j_gene	CDR3aa	CDR3nt
TRBD1	TRBV2	.	TRBJ2-7	CASSEPDRVGDEQYF	TGTGCCAGCAGTGAACCGGACAGGGTCGGGGACGAGCAGTACTTC
.	TRBV7-6	.	TRBJ2-5	CASSLDRWGSTGETQYF	TGTGCCAGCAGCTTAGATCGTTGGGGGAGTACGGGCGAGACCCAGTACTTC
TRBD1	TRBV5-4	.	TRBJ2-5	CASYRDRQETQYF	TGTGCCAGCTACCGGGACAGACAAGAGACCCAGTACTTC
.	TRBV9	.	TRBJ1-2	CASSVGRQDYGYTF	TGTGCCAGCAGCGTAGGGAGACAGGACTATGGCTACACCTTC
.	TRBV18	.	TRBJ1-1	CASSPSATGAEAFF	TGTGCCAGCTCACCAAGTGCGACAGGAGCTGAAGCTTTCTTT
.	TRBV18	.	TRBJ2-1	CASSPFTTNEQFF	TGTGCCAGCTCACCGTTCACTACGAATGAGCAGTTCTTC
.	TRBV27	few	TRBJ2-2	CASSFNTGELFF	TGTGCCAGCAGTTTCAACACCGGGGAGCTGTTTTTT
.	TRBV2	.	TRBJ2-7	CASSEGTLPSYEQYF	TGTGCCAGCAGTGAAGGGACACTCCCTAGCTACGAGCAGTACTTC
.	TRBV5-1	.	TRBJ2-2	CASSGNAGNTGELFF	TGCGCCAGCAGTGGGAACGCAGGGAACACCGGGGAGCTGTTTTTT
.	TRBV6-5	many	TRBJ1-2	CASSPNLGDYGYTF	TGTGCCAGCAGTCCCAATTTGGGGGACTATGGCTACACCTTC
.	TRBV28	.	TRBJ2-2	CASSRIIGGNTGELFF	TGTGCCAGCAGCAGAATAATTGGAGGGAACACCGGGGAGCTGTTTTTT
TRBD2	TRBV27	.	TRBJ2-7	CASSLSLAGTHEQYF	TGTGCCAGCAGTTTATCGCTAGCGGGAACGCACGAGCAGTACTTC
TRBD2	TRBV11-2	.	TRBJ2-7	CASSPGTSGLAYEQYF	TGTGCCAGCAGCCCCGGGACTAGCGGGTTGGCCTACGAGCAGTACTTC
.	TRBV6-5	once	TRBJ2-5	CASSYWGEETQYF	TGTGCCAGCAGTTACTGGGGGGAGGAGACCCAGTACTTC
.	TRBV5-6	.	TRBJ2-1	CASSPGGRGQFF	TGTGCCAGCAGCCCCGGCGGCCGGGGGCAGTTCTTC
TRBD2	TRBV19	.	TRBJ2-1	CASSILSGRASNEQFF	TGTGCCAGTAGTATACTCAGCGGGAGGGCCTCGAATGAGCAGTTCTTC
.	TRBV27	few	TRBJ2-5	CASSLAPQYF	TGTGCCAGCAGTTTGGCGCCCCAGTACTTC
.	TRBV19	once	TRBJ2-3	CASSSLDTQYF	TGTGCCAGTAGCTCATTGGATACGCAGTATTTT
.	TRBV14	few	TRBJ1-4	CASSQEAGNEKLFF	TGTGCCAGCAGCCAAGAGGCAGGGAATGAAAAACTGTTTTTT
TRBD2	TRBV7-3	.	TRBJ2-2	CASSFSAGSTGELFF	TGTGCCAGCAGCTTTTCAGCGGGATCCACCGGGGAGCTGTTTTTT
.	TRBV5-6	.	TRBJ1-1	CASSTEKIGVMNTEAFF	TGTGCCAGCAGCACCGAGAAGATTGGGGTAATGAACACTGAAGCTTTCTTT
.	TRBV15	many	TRBJ2-6	CATSRDRSGANVLTF	TGTGCCACCAGCAGAGATCGATCTGGGGCCAACGTCCTGACTTTC
TRBD1	TRBV10-1	.	TRBJ1-3	CASNDRAGGNTIYF	TGCGCCAGCAACGACAGGGCCGGTGGAAACACCATATATTTT
TRBD2	TRBV10-3	.	TRBJ2-3	CATRSDGGRRKDTQYF	TGTGCCACCAGGTCGGACGGCGGGAGGAGGAAAGATACGCAGTATTTT
.	TRBV2	.	TRBJ1-5	CASSPRAVNQPQHF	TGTGCCAGCAGCCCGCGTGCGGTTAATCAGCCCCAGCATTTT
TRBD1	TRBV6-6	.	TRBJ1-5	CASIGQGQGGDQPQHF	TGTGCCAGCATTGGCCAAGGACAGGGGGGGGATCAGCCCCAGCATTTT
.	TRBV4-3	.	TRBJ1-4	CASARRAEYRDFARGSNEKLFF	TGCGCCAGCGCCCGACGGGCGGAATACCGGGACTTCGCTAGAGGGTCCAATGAAAAACTGTTTTTT